This T cell receptor (beta chain) derives from a study of vaccination and CD4 T cells after COVID-19. About the study: Blood was drawn a median roughly 79 days post second dose, range 14 to 241. Researchers treated cells with overlapping spike peptides taken from SARS-CoV-2, HCoV-NL63, HCoV-OC43 and HCoV-229E.

The treatment denotes: approximately 11-day PBMC culture with coronavirus spike peptide pools or control peptides (ViraFEST assay). Remarks on this clonotype: Antigen specificity is unknown.

CDR1 and CDR2 (germline): GTSNPN, SVGIG (reference sequence). J was trimmed by 7 bases and V by 4 bases; bases with no gene match: 6. This CDR3 is built from 13 residues. Broader study findings: Vaccine-specific clones in convalescent patients were spike mono-reactive in 304 of 307 cases.

Cultured CD4+ T cell DNA was sequenced using the Oncomine TCR Beta short-read assay. TCRdb independently ran MiXCR on the PCR reads; one entry per CDR3 protein. The sample gives 19,000 or so distinct CDR3 sequences, more than 50% of which show up once; under 14% is in the top ten. V and J are TRBV30 and TRBJ1-2; 10 nucleotides line up with TRBD1. The clonotype comes from a human donor who had recovered from COVID-19. The sequencing sample was made of CD4+ T cells from blood, cultured in vitro. The CDR3 sequence: CAWTTGTGVGYTF. The CDR3 bases are TGTGCCTGGACCACTGGGACAGGGGTTGGCTACACCTTC.